This record covers a single T cell receptor (beta chain). Its target is not known. Quantitative barcoded 5'-RACE was used to prepare TCR beta libraries. TCRdb itself ran the 5' RACE reads through MiXCR, one entry per CDR3 protein. The top ten hold about 4% of the sample, which has around 250,000 distinct CDR3 sequences, roughly a third seen once. The data were obtained in a study of CD8 T cells in ankylosing spondylitis. Overall study findings and caveats: Reported data indicate significant enrichment of disease-linked clones within matched ankylosing spondylitis synovial fluid. Disease-linked clones bore a CD8+ phenotype and were relatively rare in peripheral blood. It appeared that ankylosing spondylitis blood was characterized by a TCR beta motif of roughly 8 highly homologous variants.

The receptor comes from a male donor with ankylosing spondylitis or in good health (not recorded which). The sample was blood, either unsorted or a sorted T cell fraction (not recorded which).

CDR3 nucleotides: TGCGCCAGCAGCTTGTGGGCAGATAAGAACACCGGGGAGCTGTTTTTT. Its translation is CASSLWADKNTGELFF. The V call is TRBV5-1, the J call TRBJ2-2; D unresolved. This CDR3 comprises 16 residues. Germline CDR1 SGHRS, CDR2 YFSETQ. Trimming left V 1 base short and J 1 base short, with 11 bases between.